Reported below is one T cell receptor (beta chain). Its cognate antigen has yet to be identified. No much larger clonotype is one base removed from it; base qualities were not supplied. The data derive from a study of shared clonotypes between healthy human individuals (TCRdb year 2020). Concerning the study at large: The cohort comprised two women and three men aged 18 to 49 years. Between about 0.8 and 9 billion PBMCs per donor were obtained by leukapheresis. Blood TCR repertoires of about 5 healthy adults were deeply sequenced to estimate repertoire size and the extent of clonotype sharing between individuals. For each donor, three plates each were used for CD4 naive and CD4 memory, two plates were used for CD8 naive, and one plate was used for CD8 memory. To increase sequencing depth and limit assay-specific biases, different laboratories used diverse techniques to prepare libraries and sequence TCR repertoires.

The junction shows trimming of 7 bases on V and 3 bases on J, plus 12 bases between the germline ends. From a lookup of the germline V gene, CDR1 and CDR2 are MDHEN and SYDVKM. The CDR3 runs 14 amino acids, cysteine and phenylalanine included. This entry keeps only the CDR3 DNA: 42 bases, framed from base 1. Using the deep immunoSEQ assay, multiplex PCR amplified TCR CDR3 regions from genomic DNA. For each cell subset, the extracted genomic DNA was distributed evenly across all wells of several immunoSEQ 96-well plates, and each plate served as one replicate. For sorted subsets, roughly 200 ng genomic DNA, equal to about 30,000 T cell genomes, was loaded into each replicate PCR. The purified libraries were quantified using a Qubit 3.0 fluorometer, sized with a Bioanalyzer 2100, and then quantified again using the KAPA Library Quantification kit. Every immunoSEQ 96-well plate was sequenced on a dedicated single-read 150-cycle Illumina NextSeq 550 flow cell. Processing in the source paper ran as follows. Because only junctional sequences without quality scores were contained in the immunoSEQ output, filtering matching that applied to full-length reads could not be performed. Sequences were annotated with PyIR, a Python wrapper for IgBLAST v1.9, and V/J genes and CDR3 were assigned using IMGT germline references. Any read was removed if the V/J assignment was weak (E-value above 1e-6), the CDR3 was missing, or the read contained stop codons, out-of-frame junctions, or ambiguous translated residues. V3J clonotypes were defined as sequences sharing an identical inferred V gene, J gene, and CDR3 amino acid sequence. Percentage overlap between repertoires was computed as shared unique clonotypes divided by the size of the smaller repertoire. RTK rarefaction, the Chao1 estimator, and Recon v2.1 estimates of unobserved clonotypes were used to assess repertoire richness. OLGA was used to compute generation probabilities for all TCRbeta clonotypes that the gDNA method yielded from a handful of donors. Not all clones reach the TCRdb copy of this immuneACCESS table, which keeps in-frame sequences only. Checked studies attribute under half of the gap to unresolved V genes and leave the rest unexplained. V and J calls and clone size are as listed in that table; D and trimming were resolved from the DNA. The sample table shows 1.5 million to 2.5 million clones, and roughly 95% are seen once. 1% to 1.5% of the sample is held by the ten biggest clonotypes.

For the CD8 naive samples, CD45RO-negative cells were positively selected for CCR7, yielding a CD45RA+CCR7+ population from which TemRA cells were excluded. Donors were healthy HIV-negative adults with no recently reported acute infections or vaccinations. Only Caucasian adults living in Nashville, Tennessee, USA were represented among the donors. After blood collection by leukapheresis, PBMCs were isolated using Ficoll-Histopaque density gradient centrifugation and then cryopreserved in the vapor phase of liquid nitrogen. Purity and quantity of every magnetically sorted T cell population were checked by analytical flow cytometry. Each sorted fraction had its genomic DNA isolated and then quantified by UV absorbance on a Nanodrop 2000c. General study outcomes and caveats: Pairwise subsampling led to the expectation that sequencing depth would affect the degree of clonotype sharing among donors. Sampling was limited to blood, and TCR repertoires in tissue likely differ from TCR repertoires in blood. Rarefaction of sorted-subset datasets indicated incomplete sequencing despite the large sequencing depth. The small number of donors limited the genetic and exposure-history diversity represented. Compared with non-shared clonotypes, the clonotypes found in all four sorted-subset donors had higher generation probabilities. About 4.5% of naive CD4, roughly 3.6% of naive CD8, 2.3% of memory CD4, and about 0.4% of memory CD8 clonotypes were shared across several donors. Naive subsets generally had larger estimated clonotype richness than memory subsets.

The V and J segments used are TRBV28 and TRBJ2-2, with the D gene not confidently named. This TCR derives from a man between 18 and 35 years old in good health. The source material was naive CD8+ T cells sorted from blood. The cell subset or site tag for this specimen amounts to: CD45RA+CCR7+. The DNA sequence is as follows: TGTGCCAGCACCTGGGAAGTGGACACCGGGGAGCTGTTTTTT. Protein translation: CASTWEVDTGELFF.